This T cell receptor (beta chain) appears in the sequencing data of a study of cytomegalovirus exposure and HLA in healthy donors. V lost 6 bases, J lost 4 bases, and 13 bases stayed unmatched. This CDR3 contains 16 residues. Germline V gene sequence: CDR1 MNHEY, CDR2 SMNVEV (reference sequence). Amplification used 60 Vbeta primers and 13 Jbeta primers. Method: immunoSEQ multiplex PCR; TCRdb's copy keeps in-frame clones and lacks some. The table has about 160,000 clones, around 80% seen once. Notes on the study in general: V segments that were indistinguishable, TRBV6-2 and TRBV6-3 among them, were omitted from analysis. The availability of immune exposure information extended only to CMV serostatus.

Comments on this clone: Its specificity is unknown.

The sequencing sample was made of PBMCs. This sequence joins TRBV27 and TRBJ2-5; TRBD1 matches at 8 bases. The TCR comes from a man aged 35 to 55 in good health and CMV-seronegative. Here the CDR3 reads CASRRVSDRARETQYF. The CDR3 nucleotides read TGTGCCAGCAGGAGGGTGTCGGACAGGGCTAGAGAGACCCAGTACTTC.